The text below deals with one T cell receptor beta chain. Clones were read by immunoSEQ multiplex PCR, and TCRdb kept only the in-frame ones, dropping some. This sample yields tens of thousands of clones, of which 70% to 90% are seen a single time; approximately 0.32% belongs to the top ten. This sample was included in a study of OX40 agonist ivuxolimab in advanced cancers. In the study overall: With ivuxolimab, an agonistic anti-OX40 (CD134) antibody, patients were treated.

V was clipped by 2 bases and J by 4 bases; unmatched bases: 8. Germline V lookup: CDR1 MNHNS, CDR2 SASEGT. The CDR3 is 18 residues long. The source material was CD4+ or CD8+ T cells sorted from blood, sampled in a trial of the OX40 agonist ivuxolimab. The chain links TRBV6-1 to TRBJ2-6; 10 bases line up with TRBD1. The TCR comes from an adult with an advanced solid tumor such as melanoma, head and neck, liver or kidney cancer. The CDR3 spells CASSEIRTGGTGANVLTF. Here the CDR3 DNA reads TGTGCCAGCAGTGAAATTAGGACAGGGGGTACCGGGGCCAACGTCCTGACTTTC.